The 15 T cell receptor beta chains reported below all come from one sample, sequenced in a study of T-cell reconstitution after alpha-beta-depleted transplantation in children. Molecular barcoding with unique molecular identifiers was used for the TCRbeta library. TCRdb used MiXCR to reprocess the PCR reads, holding one entry per CDR3 protein. This table holds more than 150,000 distinct CDR3 sequences, over 5.5% found once. The specimen was PBMCs from the stem cell graft donor, collected from the stem cell graft. The receptors here all came from a human donor who donated a stem cell graft to a child with Wiskott-Aldrich syndrome.

This clonotype was seen repeatedly, ten times or more. The chain combines TRBV5-6 with TRBJ1-3; no definite D call. V lost 0 bases to trimming and J lost 3 bases, with 7 bases between them. Germline CDR1 reads SGHDT; CDR2 reads YYEEEE. CDR3 length: 14 residues. CDR3: CASSLGESGNTIYF. The CDR3 DNA reads TGTGCCAGCAGCTTGGGCGAAAGTGGAAACACCATATATTTT.

This clonotype was seen just once. The chain has TRBV14 and TRBJ1-2; D unclear. This CDR3 contains 13 residues. Deletions cut 1 base from V and 3 bases from J, with 6 bases between. Germline CDR1 is SGHDN and CDR2 is FVKESK. DNA of the CDR3: TGTGCCAGCAGCCAAGCGACGTACTATGGCTACACCTTC. It codes for CASSQATYYGYTF.

This clonotype has ten or more counts. The chain uses TRBV12-3 or TRBV12-4 and TRBJ2-5, with 13 bases matching TRBD2. V gave up 3 bases and J gave up 2 bases; unmatched junction bases: 0. The CDR3 is made up of 15 amino acids. This chain's CDR3 is CASSLTSGGQETQYF. The CDR3 coding sequence is TGTGCCAGCAGTTTGACTAGCGGGGGGCAAGAGACCCAGTACTTC.

The rearrangement joins TRBV4-1 to TRBJ1-1; D is ambiguous. Trimming left V 0 bases short and J 5 bases short, with 10 bases between. The CDR3 sequence is 14 residues long. In germline, CDR1 is MGHRA, CDR2 YSYEKL. For the CDR3, the DNA is TGCGCCAGCAGCCAAGATAGGGTAGGAACTGAAGCTTTCTTT. Translating gives CASSQDRVGTEAFF.

The chain couples TRBV19 to TRBJ2-1, with 8 bases identical to TRBD1. This CDR3 has 13 amino acids. The V gene's germline CDR1 is LNHDA and CDR2 SQIVND (reference sequence). V lost 10 bases and J lost 8; bases outside the gene matches: 10. CDR3 sequence (DNA): TGTGCCACTGGGGCAGGACAGGGCTATGAGCAGTTCTTC. It is translated as CATGAGQGYEQFF.

There are many counts of this clonotype. The V gene is TRBV7-8, the J gene TRBJ2-3; TRBD2 matches 8 bases. J gave up 6 bases and V 5 bases, and 16 bases lay outside the gene matches. In germline, CDR1 is SGHVS, CDR2 FQNEAQ. The CDR3 covers 17 residues. DNA of the CDR3: TGTGCCAGCAGCCCTCAGGGACTAGTGATGTCCTCCGATACGCAGTATTTT. This codes for CASSPQGLVMSSDTQYF.

The table lists this clonotype with many counts. CDR3 nucleotide sequence: TGCAGTGCTAGATACGGACTAGCTGGAGATACGCAGTATTTT. Its protein is CSARYGLAGDTQYF. The chain is built from TRBV20-1 and TRBJ2-3; TRBD2 aligns across 8 bases. The trim removed 2 bases at V and 5 bases at J, leaving 6 bases unmatched. This CDR3 spans 14 amino acids. The V gene's germline CDR1 is DFQATT and CDR2 SNEGSKA (reference sequence).

Ten or more counts support this clonotype. The chain links TRBV29-1 to TRBJ1-6, with a tentative D call TRBD1 (6 bases). CDR3 length equals 13 residues. Trimming stripped 0 bases from V and 7 bases from J, with 7 bases between. Germline lookup yields CDR1 SQVTM and CDR2 ANQGSEA. CDR3 region: CSVEEGANSPLHF. CDR3 DNA sequence: TGCAGCGTTGAAGAGGGGGCGAATTCACCCCTCCACTTT.

Comment on this clonotype: With a much larger clone just one base away, this may be a read error. As the CDR3 is not closed by the conserved phenylalanine or tryptophan, this likely results from a read error. The chain carries TRBV7-2 and TRBJ1-5, with D possibly being TRBD1 (5 bases). Trimming stripped 4 bases from V and 2 bases from J, with 9 bases between. CDR1 SGHTA and CDR2 FQGNSA come from the germline V gene. This CDR3 contains 14 residues. This CDR3 is CASSSRDGNQPQHS. The CDR3 DNA sequence: TGTGCCAGCAGCTCCCGGGACGGCAATCAGCCCCAGCATTCT.

About this clonotype itself: At one boundary the junction diverges from the germline segment, which might be a read error. CDR3 coding DNA: TGTGCCAGGAGCCCGGGACTCGCGTTCGGGGAGCTGCTTTTT. It yields the protein CARSPGLAFGELLF. The chain links TRBV5-3 to TRBJ2-2; a possible D gene is TRBD2 (6 bases). Being an ORF, TRBV5-3 has a function that is uncertain. The CDR3 runs 14 residues.

This clonotype has at least ten counts. The rearrangement joins TRBV3-1 to TRBJ1-2; no firm D call. Deletions cut 1 base from V and 8 bases from J, with 17 bases between. Germline V lookup: CDR1 LGHDT, CDR2 YNNKEL (reference sequence). The CDR3 is 15 amino acids. CDR3 in DNA: TGTGCCAGCAGCCAAGCCGGGGTCGCCTCTAAAGGCTACACCTTC. Its protein product is CASSQAGVASKGYTF.

This rearrangement joins TRBV19 to TRBJ2-3; tentative D call: TRBD2 (6 bases). This CDR3 has 14 amino acids. Trimming removed 4 bases at V and 4 bases at J, with 12 bases between. Germline CDR1 and CDR2: LNHDA and SQIVND (reference sequence). The CDR3 coding sequence is TGTGCCAGTAGTACTGCGGGGTTGGCAGATACGCAGTATTTT. This codes for CASSTAGLADTQYF.

In its sample, this clonotype was seen many times. V gene TRBV5-1 combines with J gene TRBJ2-3; D is tentatively TRBD1 or TRBD2 (6 bases each). V lost 4 bases and J lost 4, with 19 bases in between. Germline CDR1 SGHRS, CDR2 YFSETQ. This CDR3 spans 16 amino acids. The CDR3 DNA is TGCGCCAGCAGCCCGGCCCCGGGGGCGAGGGCAGATACGCAGTATTTT. Translation: CASSPAPGARADTQYF.

The rearrangement joins TRBV30 to TRBJ2-3; tentative D call: TRBD2 (6 bases). Germline assignment: CDR1 GTSNPN and CDR2 SVGIG (reference sequence). The CDR3 sequence is 14 residues long. With 2 bases removed from V and 0 bases from J, the gap between germline ends came to 9 bases. The CDR3 is CAWSSGDSTDTQYF. The DNA for the CDR3 is TGTGCCTGGAGTTCGGGGGATAGCACAGATACGCAGTATTTT.

The chain uses TRBV5-1 and TRBJ2-1; 9 positions agree with TRBD1. The J segment lost 0 bases and the V segment lost 4 bases, leaving 8 bases of the junction unmatched. This CDR3 has 17 amino acids. The germline V gene encodes CDR1 SGHRS and CDR2 YFSETQ. CDR3 nucleotide sequence: TGCGCCAGCAGCATGAACGGACAGGGGAACTCCTACAATGAGCAGTTCTTC. As protein: CASSMNGQGNSYNEQFF. The full variable domain, completed using reference TRBV5-1 and TRBJ2-1, is KAGVTQTPRYLIKTRGQQVTLSCSPISGHRSVSWYQQTPGQGLQFLFEYFSETQRNKGNFPGRFSGRQFSNSRSEMNVSTLELGDSALYLCASSMNGQGNSYNEQFFGPGTRLTVL.